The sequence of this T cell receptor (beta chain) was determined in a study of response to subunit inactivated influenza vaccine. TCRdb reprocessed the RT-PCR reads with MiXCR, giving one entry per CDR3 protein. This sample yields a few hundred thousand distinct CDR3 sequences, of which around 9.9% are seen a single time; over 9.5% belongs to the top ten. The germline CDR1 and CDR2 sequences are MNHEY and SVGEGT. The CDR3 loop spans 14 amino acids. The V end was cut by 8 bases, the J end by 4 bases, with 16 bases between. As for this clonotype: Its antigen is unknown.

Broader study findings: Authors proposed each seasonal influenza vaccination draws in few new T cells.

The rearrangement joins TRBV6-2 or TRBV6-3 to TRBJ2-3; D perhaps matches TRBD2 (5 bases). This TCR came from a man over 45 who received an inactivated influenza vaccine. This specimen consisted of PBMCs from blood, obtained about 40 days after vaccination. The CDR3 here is CASLEADPPDTQYF. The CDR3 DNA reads TGTGCCAGCCTCGAAGCGGATCCGCCAGATACGCAGTATTTT.